A selection of T cell receptor beta chains follows, all from one sample in a study of regulatory T cells in long-lasting Graves disease. Each CDR3 protein is one row after TCRdb ran MiXCR on the multiplex PCR reads. Of roughly 470,000 distinct CDR3 sequences listed, 20% were seen once; the top ten hold about 7.8%. The specimen was peripheral blood mononuclear cells (PBMCs), collected when the disease was refractory, from a patient treated with antithyroid drugs. The source of these receptors is a female donor with Graves disease. The conserved cysteine and the conserved F or W are not part of the CDR3 here. The D gene is left open where the match is weak.

NA,TRBV7-7,ASSPGKGYEQY
NA,TRBV30,AWSVQGFDTGELF
TRBD1,TRBV7-4,ASSLLAGGLVADTDTQY
TRBD1,TRBV7-8,ASREKQGAGETQY
NA,TRBV30,ASSLYDVQETQY
NA,TRBV5-1,ASSLWTSAYYEQY
NA,TRBV28,ASRDRGPSGTYNEQF
NA,TRBV7-2,ASSLAHGSYNEQF
TRBD1,TRBV4-1,ASSQIQGYLNTEAF
NA,TRBV19,ASSPTGISPLH